This T cell receptor (beta chain) was identified in a study of T cells in women clearing cervical HPV infection. Study background: Case blood was drawn a median approximately five months after lesion detection. Study findings and constraints: TRBV6-7 abundance was lower in cases than controls (roughly 0.11% versus 0.16%). T-cell numbers per sample were unknown and may explain richness differences.

MY09/MY11 PCR detected cervical HPV DNA; dot-blot assigned genotypes. Comment on this clone: Its antigen is unidentified. Sequencing ends 3 residues short of the CDR3 end; the germline J gene provides the rest.

Data came from immunoSEQ multiplex PCR; TCRdb stores just in-frame clones and leaves some out. The sample has some 11,000 clones. Trimming shortened V by 5 bases and J by 1 base, and 11 bases separated the two germline ends. This CDR3 spans 14 amino acids. From germline, CDR1 is SEHNR and CDR2 FQNEAQ (reference sequence). V gene TRBV7-9 combines with J gene TRBJ1-2; D call uncertain. The sequencing input was blood buffy coat. The TCR comes from a woman between 18 and 69 years old with a cervical HPV16 infection that either progressed to CIN3+ or cleared (not recorded which). CDR3 DNA, as far as it was read: TGTGCCAGCAGCCCGGGCGGGTTTAACTATGGC. Translation: CASSPGGFNYG. The whole CDR3 reads CASSPGGFNYGYTF.